The sequence of this T cell receptor beta chain was determined in a study of blood T cell repertoires in COVID-19. Per the original methods: Estimation of nucleated cell counts was performed using reference gene primer amplification. Assay: immunoSEQ multiplex PCR; the TCRdb copy retains only in-frame clones and omits some. V and J calls and clone size are those listed in that table; D and trimming were worked out from the DNA. The sample consists of 150,000 or so clones, approximately 80% of them appearing once. The sequence derives from a human donor in a cohort sampled during active COVID-19. The sample taken for sequencing was peripheral blood.

The CDR3 region is CASSLAGRDTEAFF. The CDR3 coding sequence is TGTGCCAGCAGCTTGGCAGGGAGGGACACTGAAGCTTTCTTT. This chain links TRBV7-9 with TRBJ1-1; D may be TRBD1 (5 bases). V lost 3 bases and J lost 3, with 11 bases in between. Per germline, CDR1 SEHNR and CDR2 FQNEAQ (reference sequence). CDR3 size: 14 residues.